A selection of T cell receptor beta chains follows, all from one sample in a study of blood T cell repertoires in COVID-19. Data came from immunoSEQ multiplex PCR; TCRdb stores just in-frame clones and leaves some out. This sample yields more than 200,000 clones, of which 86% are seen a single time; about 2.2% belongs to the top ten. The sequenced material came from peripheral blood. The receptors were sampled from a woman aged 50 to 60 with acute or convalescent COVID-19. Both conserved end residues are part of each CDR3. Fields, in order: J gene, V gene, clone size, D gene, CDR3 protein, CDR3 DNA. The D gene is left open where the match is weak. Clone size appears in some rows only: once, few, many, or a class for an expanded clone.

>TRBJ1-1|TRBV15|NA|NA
CATSRGPNTEAFF
TGTGCCACCAGCAGGGGCCCGAACACTGAAGCTTTCTTT
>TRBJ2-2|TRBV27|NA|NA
CASSLGGANTGELFF
TGTGCCAGCAGCTTGGGCGGGGCTAACACCGGGGAGCTGTTTTTT
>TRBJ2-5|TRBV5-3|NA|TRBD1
CARPRDRQETQYF
TGTGCCAGGCCCCGGGACAGACAAGAGACCCAATACTTC
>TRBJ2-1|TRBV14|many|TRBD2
CASSPIGTSYNEQFF
TGTGCCAGCAGCCCTATTGGGACTAGCTACAATGAGCAGTTCTTC
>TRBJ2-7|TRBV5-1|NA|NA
CASSLLQGGYEQYF
TGCGCCAGCAGCTTGTTGCAGGGCGGATACGAGCAGTACTTC
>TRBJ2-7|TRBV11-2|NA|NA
CASSQRDSYGQYF
TGTGCCAGCAGCCAACGGGACTCCTACGGACAGTACTTC
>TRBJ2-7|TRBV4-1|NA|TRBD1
CASSQVRGYEQYF
TGCGCCAGCAGCCAAGTCAGGGGGTACGAGCAGTACTTC
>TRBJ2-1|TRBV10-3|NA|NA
CAISTGTSYNEQFF
TGTGCCATCAGTACCGGGACTTCTTACAATGAGCAGTTCTTC
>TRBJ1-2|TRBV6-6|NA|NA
CASSSPGGGYTF
TGTGCCAGCAGTTCCCCCGGGGGTGGCTACACCTTC
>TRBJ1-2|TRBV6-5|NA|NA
CARLDSYGYTF
TGTGCCAGACTGGACAGCTATGGCTACACCTTC
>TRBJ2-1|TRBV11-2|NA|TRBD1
CASSLADRGHNEQFF
TGTGCCAGCAGCTTAGCGGACAGGGGGCATAATGAGCAGTTCTTC
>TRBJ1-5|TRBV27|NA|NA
CASSFSGYNQPQHF
TGTGCCAGCAGTTTCAGCGGGTACAATCAGCCCCAGCATTTT
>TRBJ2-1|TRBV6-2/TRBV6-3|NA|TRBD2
CASSSLAGGSKDEQFF
TGTGCCAGCAGTTCACTAGCGGGAGGGTCGAAGGATGAGCAGTTCTTC
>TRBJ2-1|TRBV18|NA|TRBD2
CASSQGLAGGQDEQFF
TGTGCCAGCTCACAGGGACTAGCGGGGGGCCAGGATGAGCAGTTCTTC